What follows are 18 T cell receptor beta chains derived from one specimen sequenced in a study of blood T cell repertoires in COVID-19. TCRdb's copy holds only in-frame clones and misses some; the assay was immunoSEQ multiplex PCR. The sample consists of some 200,000 clones, 80% to 90% of them appearing once. Input material: peripheral blood. The receptors come from a woman aged 80 or over with COVID-19, enrolled during active disease.

In DNA, the CDR3 is TGTGCCAGCAGCCGGGGGACTAGCGGGATCTCCTACGAGCAGTACTTC. Translation: CASSRGTSGISYEQYF. The chain is built from TRBV5-4 and TRBJ2-7; 13 bases agree with TRBD2. CDR1 SGHNT and CDR2 YYREEE come from the germline V gene (reference sequence). This CDR3 contains 16 residues. The V gene end was trimmed by 4 bases and the J gene end by 0 bases; junction bases not matched to a gene: 4.

This clone was observed a single time. The V and J genes are TRBV5-1 and TRBJ1-2; D not certain. The CDR3 totals 14 residues. CDR1 is SGHRS and CDR2 is YFSETQ in the germline V gene. Trimming shortened V by 4 bases and J by 2 bases, and 12 bases separated the two germline ends. The CDR3: CASSPSAGNYGYTF. The CDR3 nucleotides are TGCGCCAGCAGCCCGTCCGCGGGGAACTATGGCTACACCTTC.

V gene TRBV19 combines with J gene TRBJ2-7; 9 nucleotides agree with TRBD2. V dropped 3 bases and J dropped 2; count of bases not matched to a gene: 2. This CDR3 is built from 14 residues. Germline V gene data show CDR1 as LNHDA and CDR2 as SQIVND (reference sequence). The CDR3 DNA sequence: TGTGCCAGTAGTATTAGCGGGAGTCCCTACGAGCAGTACTTC. This sequence encodes CASSISGSPYEQYF.

This rearrangement joins TRBV6-1 to TRBJ2-7; 12 positions agree with TRBD2. Germline CDR1 reads MNHNS; CDR2 reads SASEGT. The V segment lost 3 bases and the J segment 2 bases; nucleotides outside the gene matches: 5. The CDR3 is 16 amino acids. CDR3 sequence: CASSDWTSGTPYEQYF. DNA for the CDR3: TGTGCCAGCAGTGACTGGACTAGCGGGACTCCCTACGAGCAGTACTTC.

This clone was counted only a few times. The V gene is TRBV5-4, the J gene TRBJ2-6, with 9 bases fitting TRBD1. Trimming cost V 4 bases and J 1 base; bases outside gene matches: 9. This CDR3 is 18 amino acids long. Germline CDR1 and CDR2: SGHNT and YYREEE (reference sequence). The chain's CDR3 is CASSRPGQGFSGANVLTF. The CDR3, as DNA: TGTGCCAGCAGCCGTCCGGGACAGGGTTTTTCTGGGGCCAACGTCCTGACTTTC.

The chain employs TRBV7-8 and TRBJ1-1; D might be TRBD1 (6 bases). V was shortened by 6 bases and J by 0 bases, with 11 bases between the two germline ends. Germline V gives CDR1 SGHVS, CDR2 FQNEAQ. The CDR3 runs 14 residues. The CDR3 loop reads CASRPGQLNTEAFF. DNA for the CDR3: TGTGCCAGCAGACCCGGACAGCTGAACACTGAAGCTTTCTTT.

The V call is TRBV28, the J call TRBJ1-5, with 9 bases fitting TRBD1. Per germline, CDR1 MDHEN and CDR2 SYDVKM. The CDR3 extends over 13 amino acids. J gave up 5 bases and V 4 bases, and 0 bases lay outside the gene matches. The CDR3 is CASSYRGHQPQHF. CDR3 in DNA: TGTGCCAGCAGTTACAGGGGGCATCAGCCCCAGCATTTT.

CDR3 sequence: CASSGQNNEKLFF. The CDR3, as DNA: TGTGCCAGCAGCGGACAGAATAATGAAAAACTGTTTTTT. The chain is built from TRBV7-9 and TRBJ1-4, with D perhaps TRBD1 (6 bases). Germline-derived CDR1 and CDR2 are SEHNR and FQNEAQ (reference sequence). Trimming removed 5 bases at V and 4 bases at J, with 8 bases between. The length of the CDR3 is 13 residues. The full variable domain, completed using reference TRBV7-9 and TRBJ1-4, is DTGVSQNPRHKITKRGQNVTFRCDPISEHNRLYWYRQTLGQGPEFLTYFQNEAQLEKSRLLSDRFSAERPKGSFSTLEIQRTEQGDSAMYLCASSGQNNEKLFFGSGTQLSVL.

V and J are TRBV12-3 or TRBV12-4 and TRBJ1-2, with a tentative D call TRBD1 (5 bases). Trimming stripped 4 bases from V and 6 bases from J, with 9 bases between. CDR3 length: 12 amino acids. The CDR3 reads CASSSGADGYTF. CDR3 DNA: TGTGCCAGCAGTTCTGGGGCGGATGGCTACACCTTC.

The chain recombines TRBV9 with TRBJ2-2; D gene unclear. The V and J ends lost 0 bases and 1 base respectively, with 4 bases between them. The CDR3 runs 14 residues. Germline-derived CDR1 and CDR2 are SGDLS and YYNGEE. The CDR3 coding sequence is TGTGCCAGCAGCGTAGGGCAGAACACCGGGGAGCTGTTTTTT. This gives the protein CASSVGQNTGELFF.

The rearrangement uses TRBV5-4 and TRBJ2-2; D is unresolved. With 3 bases removed from V and 0 bases from J, the gap between germline ends came to 9 bases. The CDR3 loop spans 15 amino acids. Germline-derived CDR1 and CDR2 are SGHNT and YYREEE (reference sequence). Here the CDR3 DNA reads TGTGCCAGCAGCTCGGAGATAGCGAACACCGGGGAGCTGTTTTTT. Translated, it gives CASSSEIANTGELFF.

V and J are TRBV5-4 and TRBJ2-5, with D possibly being TRBD2 (6 bases). This CDR3 spans 15 amino acids. CDR1 is SGHNT, CDR2 YYREEE, per germline (reference sequence). V dropped 4 bases and J dropped 5 bases, with 18 bases sitting between them. The chain's CDR3 is CASSPPPGVLETQYF. The CDR3 nucleotides read TGTGCCAGCAGCCCCCCTCCGGGAGTTCTCGAGACCCAGTACTTC.

The DNA for the CDR3 is TGTGCCAGCAGCTTCGCAGATACGCAGTATTTT. Its protein is CASSFADTQYF. The chain recombines TRBV7-6 with TRBJ2-3, with D hard to call. Per germline, CDR1 SGHVS and CDR2 FNYEAQ. V was trimmed by 3 bases and J by 4 bases, leaving 2 bases between them. CDR3 length equals 11 residues.

The chain uses TRBV29-1 and TRBJ1-2; D perhaps matches TRBD1 (5 bases). The germline CDR1 and CDR2 sequences are SQVTM and ANQGSEA. V lost 0 bases, J lost 7 bases, and 24 bases lay in between. The CDR3 length is 17 residues. The CDR3 region has the DNA TGCAGCGTTGAAGATCGGGGCGCCGGAGGGAACTTCGGTGGCTACACCTTC. Encoded protein: CSVEDRGAGGNFGGYTF.

The chain couples TRBV18 to TRBJ2-7, with a weak D call TRBD1 (6 bases). The CDR3 length is 12 residues. Germline assignment: CDR1 KGHSH and CDR2 LQKENI. Trimming removed 6 bases from V and 6 bases from J, with 12 bases in between. CDR3 sequence reads: CASSRGQFEQYF. The CDR3 bases are TGTGCCAGCTCCCGCGGACAGTTCGAGCAGTACTTC.

The rearrangement uses TRBV9 and TRBJ2-7, with D possibly being TRBD2 (6 bases). The CDR3 totals 14 residues. Germline-derived CDR1 and CDR2 are SGDLS and YYNGEE. Trimming shortened V by 0 bases and J by 2 bases, and 9 bases separated the two germline ends. CDR3 nucleotides: TGTGCCAGCAGCGTAGGTTGGGGGGCCTACGAGCAGTACTTC. Amino acids: CASSVGWGAYEQYF.

This chain joins TRBV6-5 and TRBJ2-3, with TRBD2 matching 12 bases. The germline V gene encodes CDR1 MNHEY and CDR2 SVGAGI. Germline trimming cut 2 bases from V and 13 bases from J; bases unmatched to any gene: 7. This CDR3 has 14 residues. The CDR3 DNA sequence: TGTGCCAGCAGTTACGTGGCTAGCGGGGGGGCAAAGTATTTT. Translating gives CASSYVASGGAKYF.

The chain combines TRBV12-3 or TRBV12-4 with TRBJ1-1, with 7 bases matching TRBD1. V shed 5 bases and J 5 bases; nucleotides not matched to a gene: 5. The CDR3 has 13 amino acids. The CDR3 nucleotides are TGTGCCAGCAGTCTTGGACAGGTAACTGAAGCTTTCTTT. Amino acids: CASSLGQVTEAFF.